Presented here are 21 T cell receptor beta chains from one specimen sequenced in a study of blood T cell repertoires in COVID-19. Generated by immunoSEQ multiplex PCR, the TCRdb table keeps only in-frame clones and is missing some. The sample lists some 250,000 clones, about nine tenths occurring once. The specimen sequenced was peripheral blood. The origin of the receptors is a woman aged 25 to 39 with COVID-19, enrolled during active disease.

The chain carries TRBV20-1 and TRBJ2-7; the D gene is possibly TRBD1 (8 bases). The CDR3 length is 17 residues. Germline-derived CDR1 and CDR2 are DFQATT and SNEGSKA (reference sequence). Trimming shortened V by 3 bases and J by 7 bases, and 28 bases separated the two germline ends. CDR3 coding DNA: TGCAGTGCTAGTTCGGGGGGTGGACAGGGCCCCGCAGTGGAGCAGTACTTC. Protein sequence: CSASSGGGQGPAVEQYF.

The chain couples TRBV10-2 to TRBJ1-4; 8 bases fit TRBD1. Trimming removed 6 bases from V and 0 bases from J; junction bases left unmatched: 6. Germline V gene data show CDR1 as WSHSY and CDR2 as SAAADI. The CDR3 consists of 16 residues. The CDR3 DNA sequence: TGCGCCAGCAGAACAGGGGGTCGGGCAACTAATGAAAAACTGTTTTTT. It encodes CASRTGGRATNEKLFF.

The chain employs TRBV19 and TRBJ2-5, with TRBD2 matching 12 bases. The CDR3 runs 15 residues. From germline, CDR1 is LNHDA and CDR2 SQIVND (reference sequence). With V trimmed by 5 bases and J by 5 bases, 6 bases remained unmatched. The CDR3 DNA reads TGTGCCAGTAGTGCTAGCGGGGGGGATATGGAGACCCAGTACTTC. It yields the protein CASSASGGDMETQYF.

The DNA of the CDR3 is TGTGCCGGTACCGGACAGACAGATACGCAGTATTTT. Its translation is CAGTGQTDTQYF. J is TRBJ2-3 and V is TRBV6-5; D might be TRBD1 (6 bases). Germline-derived CDR1 and CDR2 are MNHEY and SVGAGI. CDR3 length equals 12 residues. V lost 11 bases and J lost 3, with 12 bases in between.

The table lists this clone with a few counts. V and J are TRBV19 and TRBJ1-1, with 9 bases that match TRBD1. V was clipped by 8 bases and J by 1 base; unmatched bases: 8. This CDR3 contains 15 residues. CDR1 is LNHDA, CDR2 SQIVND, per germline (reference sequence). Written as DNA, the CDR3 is TGTGCCAGTCGTAACCGGGGACAGGGGAACACTGAAGCTTTCTTT. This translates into CASRNRGQGNTEAFF.

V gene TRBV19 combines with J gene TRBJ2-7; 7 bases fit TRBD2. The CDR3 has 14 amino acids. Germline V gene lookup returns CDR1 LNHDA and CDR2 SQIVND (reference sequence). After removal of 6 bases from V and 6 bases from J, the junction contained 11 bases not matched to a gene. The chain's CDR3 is CASSTLGGGTEQYF. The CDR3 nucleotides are TGTGCCAGTAGCACCCTCGGCGGGGGTACCGAGCAGTACTTC.

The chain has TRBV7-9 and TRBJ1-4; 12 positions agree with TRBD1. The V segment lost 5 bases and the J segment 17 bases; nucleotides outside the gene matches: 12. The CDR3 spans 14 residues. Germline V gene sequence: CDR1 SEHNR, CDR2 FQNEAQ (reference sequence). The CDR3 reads CASSPGTGGYSSFF. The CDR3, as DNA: TGTGCCAGCAGCCCCGGGACAGGGGGCTACTCCAGTTTTTTT. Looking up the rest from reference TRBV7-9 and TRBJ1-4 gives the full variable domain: DTGVSQNPRHKITKRGQNVTFRCDPISEHNRLYWYRQTLGQGPEFLTYFQNEAQLEKSRLLSDRFSAERPKGSFSTLEIQRTEQGDSAMYLCASSPGTGGYSSFFGSGTQLSVL.

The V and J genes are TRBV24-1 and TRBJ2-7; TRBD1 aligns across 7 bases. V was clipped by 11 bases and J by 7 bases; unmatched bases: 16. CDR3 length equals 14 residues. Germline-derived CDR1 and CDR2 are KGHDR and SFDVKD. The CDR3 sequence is CAICFKTGYLEQYF. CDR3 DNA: TGTGCCATCTGCTTTAAGACAGGGTACCTTGAGCAGTACTTC.

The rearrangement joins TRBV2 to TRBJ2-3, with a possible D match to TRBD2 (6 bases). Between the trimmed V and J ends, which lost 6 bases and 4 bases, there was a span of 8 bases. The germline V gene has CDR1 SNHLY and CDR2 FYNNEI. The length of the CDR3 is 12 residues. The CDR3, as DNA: TGTGCCAGCAGGGGGAGGTCAGATACGCAGTATTTT. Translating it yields CASRGRSDTQYF.

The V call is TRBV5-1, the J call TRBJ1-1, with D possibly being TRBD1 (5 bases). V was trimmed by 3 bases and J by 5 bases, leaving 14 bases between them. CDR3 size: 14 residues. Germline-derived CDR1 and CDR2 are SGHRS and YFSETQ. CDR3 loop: CASSSTGAPTEAFF. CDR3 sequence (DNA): TGCGCCAGCAGCTCCACAGGCGCGCCTACTGAAGCTTTCTTT.

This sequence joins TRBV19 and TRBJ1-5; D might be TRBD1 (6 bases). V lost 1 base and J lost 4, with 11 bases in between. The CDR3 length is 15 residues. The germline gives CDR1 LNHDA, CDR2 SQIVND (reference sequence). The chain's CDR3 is CASSIVRGGNQPQHF. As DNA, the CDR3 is TGTGCCAGTAGTATAGTGAGGGGGGGGAATCAGCCCCAGCATTTT. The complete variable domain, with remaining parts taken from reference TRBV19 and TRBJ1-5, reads DGGITQSPKYLFRKEGQNVTLSCEQNLNHDAMYWYRQDPGQGLRLIYYSQIVNDFQKGDIAEGYSVSREKKESFPLTVTSAQKNPTAFYLCASSIVRGGNQPQHFGDGTRLSIL.

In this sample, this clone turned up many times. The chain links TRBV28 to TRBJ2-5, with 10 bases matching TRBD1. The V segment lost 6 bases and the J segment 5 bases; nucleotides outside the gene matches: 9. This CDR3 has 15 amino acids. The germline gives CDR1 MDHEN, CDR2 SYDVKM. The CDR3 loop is CASRGAGQGLETQYF. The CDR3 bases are TGTGCCAGCAGGGGAGCGGGACAGGGGTTGGAGACCCAGTACTTC. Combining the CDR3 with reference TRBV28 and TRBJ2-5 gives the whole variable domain DVKVTQSSRYLVKRTGEKVFLECVQDMDHENMFWYRQDPGLGLRLIYFSYDVKMKEKGDIPEGYSVSREKKERFSLILESASTNQTSMYLCASRGAGQGLETQYFGPGTRLLVL.

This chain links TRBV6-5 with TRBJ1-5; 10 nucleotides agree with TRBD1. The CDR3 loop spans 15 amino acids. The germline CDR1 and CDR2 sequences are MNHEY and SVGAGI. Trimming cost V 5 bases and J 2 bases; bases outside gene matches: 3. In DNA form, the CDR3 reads TGTGCCAGCAGTCCCGGGACAGGGGGCAATCAGCCCCAGCATTTT. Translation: CASSPGTGGNQPQHF.

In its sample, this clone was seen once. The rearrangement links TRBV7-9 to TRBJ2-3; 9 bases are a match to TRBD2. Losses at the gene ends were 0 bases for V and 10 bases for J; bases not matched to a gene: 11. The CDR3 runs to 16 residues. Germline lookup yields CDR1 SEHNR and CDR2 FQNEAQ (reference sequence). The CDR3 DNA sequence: TGTGCCAGCAGCTTAGCTCTAGCGGGGACCCTAGCCGCGCAGTATTTT. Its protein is CASSLALAGTLAAQYF. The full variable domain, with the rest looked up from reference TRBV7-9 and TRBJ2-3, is DTGVSQNPRHKITKRGQNVTFRCDPISEHNRLYWYRQTLGQGPEFLTYFQNEAQLEKSRLLSDRFSAERPKGSFSTLEIQRTEQGDSAMYLCASSLALAGTLAAQYFGPGTRLTVL.

The chain's CDR3 is CASSGGQGGNQPQHF. The CDR3 DNA follows: TGTGCCAGTAGTGGGGGACAGGGAGGCAATCAGCCCCAGCATTTT. The chain combines TRBV19 with TRBJ1-5; 9 bases agree with TRBD1. CDR1 LNHDA and CDR2 SQIVND come from the germline V gene (reference sequence). The CDR3 runs 15 residues. Trimming cost V 5 bases and J 2 bases; bases outside gene matches: 4.

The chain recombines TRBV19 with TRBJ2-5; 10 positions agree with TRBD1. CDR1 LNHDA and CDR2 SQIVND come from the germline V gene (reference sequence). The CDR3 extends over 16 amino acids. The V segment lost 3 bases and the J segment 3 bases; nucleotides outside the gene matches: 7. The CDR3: CASSMMGQGRKETQYF. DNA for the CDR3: TGTGCCAGTAGTATGATGGGACAGGGGAGAAAAGAGACCCAGTACTTC. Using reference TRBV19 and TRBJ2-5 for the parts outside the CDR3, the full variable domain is DGGITQSPKYLFRKEGQNVTLSCEQNLNHDAMYWYRQDPGQGLRLIYYSQIVNDFQKGDIAEGYSVSREKKESFPLTVTSAQKNPTAFYLCASSMMGQGRKETQYFGPGTRLLVL.

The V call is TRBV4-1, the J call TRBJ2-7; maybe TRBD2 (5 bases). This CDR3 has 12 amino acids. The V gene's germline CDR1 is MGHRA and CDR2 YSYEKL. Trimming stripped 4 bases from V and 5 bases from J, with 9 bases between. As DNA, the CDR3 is TGCGCCAGCAGCCGGACCGGGAACGAGCAGTACTTC. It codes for CASSRTGNEQYF.

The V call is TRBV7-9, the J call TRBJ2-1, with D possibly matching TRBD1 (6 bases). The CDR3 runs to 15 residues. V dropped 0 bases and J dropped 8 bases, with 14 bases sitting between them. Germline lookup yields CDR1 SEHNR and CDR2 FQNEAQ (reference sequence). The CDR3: CASSLAQGSLDEQFF. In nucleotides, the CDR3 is TGTGCCAGCAGCTTAGCTCAGGGGTCATTGGATGAGCAGTTCTTC.

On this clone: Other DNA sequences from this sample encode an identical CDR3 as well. The CDR3, as DNA: TGTGCCAGCAGCCCTGGGACAGGGGTAGGTGTCGCCTACGAGCAGTACTTC. Protein product: CASSPGTGVGVAYEQYF. The chain employs TRBV5-5 and TRBJ2-7; 10 bases align to TRBD1. V shed 4 bases and J 2 bases; nucleotides not matched to a gene: 12. The V gene's germline CDR1 is SGHKS and CDR2 YYEKEE (reference sequence). The CDR3 consists of 17 residues.

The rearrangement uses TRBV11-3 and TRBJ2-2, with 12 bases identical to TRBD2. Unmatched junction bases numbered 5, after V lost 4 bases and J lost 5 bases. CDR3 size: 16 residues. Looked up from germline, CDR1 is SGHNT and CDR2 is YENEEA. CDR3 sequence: CASSSSGGAATGELFF. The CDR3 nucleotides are TGTGCCAGCAGCTCTAGCGGGGGGGCCGCTACCGGGGAGCTGTTTTTT.

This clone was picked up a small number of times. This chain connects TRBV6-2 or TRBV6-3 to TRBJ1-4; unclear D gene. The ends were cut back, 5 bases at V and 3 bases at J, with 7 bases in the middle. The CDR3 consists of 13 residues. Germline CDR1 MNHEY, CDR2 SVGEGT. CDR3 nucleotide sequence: TGTGCCAGCAGTGACAACTCTAATGAAAAACTGTTTTTT. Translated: CASSDNSNEKLFF.